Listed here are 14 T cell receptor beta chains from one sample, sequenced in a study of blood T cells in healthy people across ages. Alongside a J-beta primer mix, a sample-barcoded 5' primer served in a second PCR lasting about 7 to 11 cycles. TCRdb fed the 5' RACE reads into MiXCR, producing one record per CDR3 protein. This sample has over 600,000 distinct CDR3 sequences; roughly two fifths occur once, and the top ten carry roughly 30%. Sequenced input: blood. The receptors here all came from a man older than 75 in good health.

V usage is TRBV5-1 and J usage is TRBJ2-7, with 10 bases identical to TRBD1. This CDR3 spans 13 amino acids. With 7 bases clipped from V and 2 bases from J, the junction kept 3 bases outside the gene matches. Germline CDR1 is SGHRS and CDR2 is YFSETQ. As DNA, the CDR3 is TGCGCCAGCGGCGGACAGGGGGCCTACGAGCAGTACTTC. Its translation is CASGGQGAYEQYF. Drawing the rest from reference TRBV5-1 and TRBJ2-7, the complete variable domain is KAGVTQTPRYLIKTRGQQVTLSCSPISGHRSVSWYQQTPGQGLQFLFEYFSETQRNKGNFPGRFSGRQFSNSRSEMNVSTLELGDSALYLCASGGQGAYEQYFGPGTRLTVT.

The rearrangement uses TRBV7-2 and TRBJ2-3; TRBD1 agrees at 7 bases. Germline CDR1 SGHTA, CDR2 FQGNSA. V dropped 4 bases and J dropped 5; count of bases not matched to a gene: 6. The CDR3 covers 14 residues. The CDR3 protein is CASSWTGPLDTQYF. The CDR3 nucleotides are TGTGCCAGCAGCTGGACAGGCCCCTTAGATACGCAGTATTTT. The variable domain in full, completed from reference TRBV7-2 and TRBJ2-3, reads GAGVSQSPSNKVTEKGKDVELRCDPISGHTALYWYRQSLGQGLEFLIYFQGNSAPDKSGLPSDRFSAERTGGSVSTLTIQRTQQEDSAVYLCASSWTGPLDTQYFGPGTRLTVL.

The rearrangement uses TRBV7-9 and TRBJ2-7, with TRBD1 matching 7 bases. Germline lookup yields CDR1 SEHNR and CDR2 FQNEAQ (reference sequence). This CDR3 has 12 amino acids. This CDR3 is CAIDRVTYEQYF. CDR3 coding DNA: TGTGCTATAGACAGGGTAACCTACGAGCAGTACTTC.

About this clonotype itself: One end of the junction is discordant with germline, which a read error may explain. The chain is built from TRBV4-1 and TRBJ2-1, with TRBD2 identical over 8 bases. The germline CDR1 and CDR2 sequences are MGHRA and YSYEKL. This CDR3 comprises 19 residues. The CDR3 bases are TGCGCCAGCAGCCAAGACCCAGCGGGGGCCTCAAGCTCCTACAGTGAGCAGTTCTTC. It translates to CASSQDPAGASSSYSEQFF.

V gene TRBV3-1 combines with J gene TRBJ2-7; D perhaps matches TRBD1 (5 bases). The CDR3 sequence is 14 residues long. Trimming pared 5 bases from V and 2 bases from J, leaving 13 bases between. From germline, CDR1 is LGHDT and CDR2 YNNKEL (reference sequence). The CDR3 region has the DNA TGTGCCAGCAGCGCGCAAAGGGGCCCCTACGAGCAGTACTTC. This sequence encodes CASSAQRGPYEQYF.

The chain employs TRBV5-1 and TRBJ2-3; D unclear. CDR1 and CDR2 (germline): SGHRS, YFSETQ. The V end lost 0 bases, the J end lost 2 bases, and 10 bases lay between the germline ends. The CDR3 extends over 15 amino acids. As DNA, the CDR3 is TGCGCCAGCAGCTTGGGGGATGAGGTCACAGATACGCAGTATTTT. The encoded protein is CASSLGDEVTDTQYF.

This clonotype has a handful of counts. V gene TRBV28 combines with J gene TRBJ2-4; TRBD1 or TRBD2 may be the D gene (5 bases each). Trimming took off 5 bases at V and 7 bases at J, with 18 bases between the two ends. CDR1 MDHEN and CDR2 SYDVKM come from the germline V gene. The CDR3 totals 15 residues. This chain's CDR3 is CASSPAGDARNIQYF. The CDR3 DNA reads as TGTGCCAGCAGTCCCGCCGGGGACGCGAGGAACATTCAGTACTTC. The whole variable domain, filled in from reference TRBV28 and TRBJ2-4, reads DVKVTQSSRYLVKRTGEKVFLECVQDMDHENMFWYRQDPGLGLRLIYFSYDVKMKEKGDIPEGYSVSREKKERFSLILESASTNQTSMYLCASSPAGDARNIQYFGAGTRLSVL.

The CDR3 bases are TGTGCCAGCAGCTTATCAGGGAAACCCTACGAGCAGTACTTC. Its protein product is CASSLSGKPYEQYF. The chain uses TRBV7-9 and TRBJ2-7; D is perhaps TRBD1 (5 bases). V lost 2 bases and J 2 bases, leaving 10 bases between the germline ends. CDR3 length equals 14 residues. Per germline, CDR1 SEHNR and CDR2 FQNEAQ (reference sequence). The full variable domain, completed using reference TRBV7-9 and TRBJ2-7, is DTGVSQNPRHKITKRGQNVTFRCDPISEHNRLYWYRQTLGQGPEFLTYFQNEAQLEKSRLLSDRFSAERPKGSFSTLEIQRTEQGDSAMYLCASSLSGKPYEQYFGPGTRLTVT.

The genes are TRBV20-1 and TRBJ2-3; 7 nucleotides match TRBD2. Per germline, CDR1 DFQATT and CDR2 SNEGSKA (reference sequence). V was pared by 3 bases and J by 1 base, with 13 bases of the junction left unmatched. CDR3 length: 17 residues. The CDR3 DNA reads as TGCAGTGCTAGTTCTAGCGGAGTCCCCGAAGGCACAGATACGCAGTATTTT. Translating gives CSASSSGVPEGTDTQYF.

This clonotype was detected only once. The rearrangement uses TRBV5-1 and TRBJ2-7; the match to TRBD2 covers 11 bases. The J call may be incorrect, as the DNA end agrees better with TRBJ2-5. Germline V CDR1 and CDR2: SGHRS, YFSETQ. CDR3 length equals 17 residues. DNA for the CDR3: TGCGCCAGCAGCTTGGGTTTACTAGCGGGAGTGAAAGAGACCCAGTACTTC. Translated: CASSLGLLAGVKETQYF.

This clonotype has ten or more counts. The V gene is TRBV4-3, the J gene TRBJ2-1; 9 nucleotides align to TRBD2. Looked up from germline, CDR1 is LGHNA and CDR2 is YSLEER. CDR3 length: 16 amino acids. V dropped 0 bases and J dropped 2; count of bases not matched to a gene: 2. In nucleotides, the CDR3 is TGCGCCAGCAGCCAAGAGGCGGGGGGGACCTACAATGAGCAGTTCTTC. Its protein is CASSQEAGGTYNEQFF.

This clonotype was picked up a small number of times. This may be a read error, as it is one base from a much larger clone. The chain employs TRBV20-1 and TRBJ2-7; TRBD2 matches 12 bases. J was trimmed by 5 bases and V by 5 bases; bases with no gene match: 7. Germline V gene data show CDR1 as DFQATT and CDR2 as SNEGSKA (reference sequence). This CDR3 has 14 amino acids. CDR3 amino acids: CSARPLAGGDEQYF. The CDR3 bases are TGCAGTGCTCGTCCACTAGCGGGGGGCGACGAGCAGTACTTC.

The CDR3 loop is CASSEAMVQDTQYF. DNA of the CDR3: TGCGCCAGCAGTGAGGCTATGGTCCAAGATACGCAGTATTTT. This chain joins TRBV10-1 and TRBJ2-3; D gene uncertain. Trimming removed 2 bases at V and 5 bases at J, with 11 bases between. CDR3 length: 14 residues. CDR1 is WNHNN and CDR2 is SYGVQD in the germline V gene (reference sequence).

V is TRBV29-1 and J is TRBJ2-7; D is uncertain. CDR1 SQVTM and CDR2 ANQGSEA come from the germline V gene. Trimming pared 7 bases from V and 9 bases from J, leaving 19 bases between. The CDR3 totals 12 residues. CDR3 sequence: CSARLGPSRQYF. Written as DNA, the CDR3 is TGCAGCGCGCGACTCGGGCCCTCACGGCAGTACTTC.